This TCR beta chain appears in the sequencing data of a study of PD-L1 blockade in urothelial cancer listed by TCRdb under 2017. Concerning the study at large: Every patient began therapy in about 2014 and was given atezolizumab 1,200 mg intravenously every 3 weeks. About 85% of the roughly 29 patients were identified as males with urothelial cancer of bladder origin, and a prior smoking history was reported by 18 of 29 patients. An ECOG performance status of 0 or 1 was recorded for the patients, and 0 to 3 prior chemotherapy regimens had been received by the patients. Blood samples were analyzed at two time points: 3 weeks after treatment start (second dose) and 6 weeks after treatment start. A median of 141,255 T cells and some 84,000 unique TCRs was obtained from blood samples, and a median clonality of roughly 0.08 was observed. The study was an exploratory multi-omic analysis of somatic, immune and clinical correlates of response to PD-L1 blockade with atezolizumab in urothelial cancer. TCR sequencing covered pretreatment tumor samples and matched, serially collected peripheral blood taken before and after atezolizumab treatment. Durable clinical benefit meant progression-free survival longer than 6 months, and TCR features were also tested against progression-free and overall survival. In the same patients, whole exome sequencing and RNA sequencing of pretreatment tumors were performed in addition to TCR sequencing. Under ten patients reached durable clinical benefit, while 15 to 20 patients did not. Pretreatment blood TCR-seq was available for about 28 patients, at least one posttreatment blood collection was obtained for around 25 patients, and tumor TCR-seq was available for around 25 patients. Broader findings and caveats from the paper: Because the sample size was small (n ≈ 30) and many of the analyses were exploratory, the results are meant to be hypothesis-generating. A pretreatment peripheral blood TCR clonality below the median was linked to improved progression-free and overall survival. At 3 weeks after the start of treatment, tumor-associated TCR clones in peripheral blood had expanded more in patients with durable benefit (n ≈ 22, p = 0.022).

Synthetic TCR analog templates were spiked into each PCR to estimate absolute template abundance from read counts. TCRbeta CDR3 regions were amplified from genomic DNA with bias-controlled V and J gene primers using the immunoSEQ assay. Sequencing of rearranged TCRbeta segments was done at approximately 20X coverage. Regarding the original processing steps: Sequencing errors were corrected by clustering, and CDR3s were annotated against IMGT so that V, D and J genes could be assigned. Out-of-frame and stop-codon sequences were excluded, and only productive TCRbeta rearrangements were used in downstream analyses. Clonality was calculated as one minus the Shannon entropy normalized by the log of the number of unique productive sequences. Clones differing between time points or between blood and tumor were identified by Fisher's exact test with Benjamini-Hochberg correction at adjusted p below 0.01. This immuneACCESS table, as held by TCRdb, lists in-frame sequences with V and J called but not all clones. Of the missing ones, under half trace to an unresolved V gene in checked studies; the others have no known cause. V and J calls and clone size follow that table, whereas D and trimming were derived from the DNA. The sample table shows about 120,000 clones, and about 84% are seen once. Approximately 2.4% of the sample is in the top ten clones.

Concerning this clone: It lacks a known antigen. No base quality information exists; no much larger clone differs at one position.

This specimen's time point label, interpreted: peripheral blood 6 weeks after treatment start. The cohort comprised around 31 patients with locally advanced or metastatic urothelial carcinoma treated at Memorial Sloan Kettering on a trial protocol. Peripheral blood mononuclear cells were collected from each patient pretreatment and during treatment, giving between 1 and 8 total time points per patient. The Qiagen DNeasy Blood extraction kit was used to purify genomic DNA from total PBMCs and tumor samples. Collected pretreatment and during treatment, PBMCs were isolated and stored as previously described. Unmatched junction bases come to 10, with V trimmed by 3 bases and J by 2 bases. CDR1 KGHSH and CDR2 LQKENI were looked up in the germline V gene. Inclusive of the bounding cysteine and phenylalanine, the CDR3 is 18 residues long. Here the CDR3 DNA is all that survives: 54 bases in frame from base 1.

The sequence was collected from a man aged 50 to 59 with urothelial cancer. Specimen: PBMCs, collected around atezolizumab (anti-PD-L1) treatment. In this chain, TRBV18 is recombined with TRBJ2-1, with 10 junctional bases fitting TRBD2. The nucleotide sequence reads TGTGCCAGCTCACCCTCGGGACTAGCGAGAAAAGCCTACAATGAGCAGTTCTTC. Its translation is CASSPSGLARKAYNEQFF.